This record looks at one T cell receptor (beta chain) sequence and its context. There is no known antigen for this receptor. The input lacks base qualities; no much larger clone sits a single base away. Trimming takes 6 bases from V and 5 bases from J, and the germline ends sit 14 bases apart. Sequences MDHEN (CDR1) and SYDVKM (CDR2) are obtained from the germline V gene. From the cysteine up to the phenylalanine, the CDR3 has a length of 14 residues. The kept DNA is CDR3 alone, 42 bases in frame from the first base. Healthy HIV-negative adults with no recently reported acute infections or vaccinations were included as donors. All donors were Caucasian adults living in Nashville, Tennessee, USA. CD4+ T cells were enriched through magnetic negative selection, after which naive cells were positively selected on CD45RA and the remaining negative fraction served as the memory subset. Blood was collected by leukapheresis, and PBMCs were isolated by Ficoll-Histopaque density gradient centrifugation and then cryopreserved in liquid nitrogen vapor phase. Analytical flow cytometry was used to check the purity and quantity of every magnetically sorted T cell population. Each sorted fraction had its genomic DNA isolated and then quantified by UV absorbance on a Nanodrop 2000c.

The data derive from a study of shared clonotypes between healthy human individuals (dated by TCRdb to the early 2020s). Looking at the study overall: Two women and a few men aged 18 to 49 years were included in the cohort. For each donor, three plates each were used for CD4 naive and CD4 memory, two plates were used for CD8 naive, and one plate was used for CD8 memory. The study deeply sequenced blood TCR repertoires of about 5 healthy adults to estimate repertoire size and the extent of clonotype sharing between individuals. Different laboratories and diverse techniques were used to prepare libraries and sequence TCR repertoires, to increase sequencing depth and limit assay-specific biases. Between about 0.85 and 9.5 billion PBMCs per donor were obtained by leukapheresis. Paper-wide results and their limitations: Because the study included only a small number of donors, the genetic and exposure-history diversity represented was limited. Pairwise subsampling indicated that sequencing depth was expected to affect the degree of clonotype sharing among donors. Higher generation probabilities were observed for clonotypes shared by all four sorted-subset donors than for non-shared clonotypes. Naive subsets generally had larger estimated clonotype richness than memory subsets. Incomplete sequencing was indicated by rarefaction of sorted-subset datasets, despite the large sequencing depth. Sampling was restricted to blood, and TCR repertoires in tissue are likely to differ from TCR repertoires in blood. Around 5.4% of naive CD4, approximately 3.7% of naive CD8, about 2.5% of memory CD4, and about 0.4% of memory CD8 clonotypes were shared across a few donors.

Using the deep immunoSEQ assay, multiplex PCR amplified TCR CDR3 regions from genomic DNA. Extracted genomic DNA from each cell subset was spread evenly across all wells of several immunoSEQ 96-well plates, with each plate serving as a replicate. For sorted subsets, approximately 190 ng of genomic DNA, equivalent to some 33,000 T cell genomes, went into each replicate PCR. The purified libraries were quantified using a Qubit 3.0 fluorometer, sized with a Bioanalyzer 2100, and then quantified again using the KAPA Library Quantification kit. A separate single-read 150-cycle Illumina NextSeq 550 flow cell was used to sequence each immunoSEQ 96-well plate. The source study handled its data this way. Because the immunoSEQ output held only junctional sequences and lacked quality scores, the filtering could not match the filtering applied to full-length reads. Sequences were annotated with PyIR, a Python wrapper for IgBLAST v1.9, using IMGT germline references to assign V/J genes and CDR3. Reads were removed for weak V/J assignments (E-value above 1e-6), missing CDR3, stop codons, out-of-frame junctions, or ambiguous translated residues. V3J clonotypes were defined as sequences sharing an identical inferred V gene, J gene, and CDR3 amino acid sequence. Percentage overlap between repertoires was calculated by dividing the number of shared unique clonotypes by the size of the smaller repertoire. Three approaches were used to assess repertoire richness: RTK rarefaction, the Chao1 estimator, and Recon v2.1 estimates of unobserved clonotypes. For all TCRbeta clonotypes obtained by the gDNA method from a few donors, generation probabilities were computed with OLGA. Imported from immuneACCESS, the table was reduced by TCRdb to in-frame sequences with V and J called. These copies leave out some clones; in studies compared against another copy, an unresolved V gene accounts for under half, and the cause of the remainder is not known. V and J calls and clone size come straight from that table; D and trimming were deduced from the DNA. The sample table holds 1 million to 1.3 million clones, of which approximately 80% were seen once. In total, the top ten clones hold 0.6% to 0.7% of the sample.

The sequenced sample was memory CD4+ T cells from PBMCs. Per the publication, the cell subset or site label means: CD45RA-negative fraction. The clonotype was recovered from a man between 18 and 35 years old in good health. Some clones in this sample may be carry-over from other donors' samples. The receptor chain draws on TRBV28 and TRBJ2-1, and TRBD2 may be the D gene, going by 6 matching bases. The CDR3 reads CASSRMWGDNEQFF. The nucleotides are TGTGCCAGCAGCAGGATGTGGGGGGACAATGAGCAGTTCTTC.